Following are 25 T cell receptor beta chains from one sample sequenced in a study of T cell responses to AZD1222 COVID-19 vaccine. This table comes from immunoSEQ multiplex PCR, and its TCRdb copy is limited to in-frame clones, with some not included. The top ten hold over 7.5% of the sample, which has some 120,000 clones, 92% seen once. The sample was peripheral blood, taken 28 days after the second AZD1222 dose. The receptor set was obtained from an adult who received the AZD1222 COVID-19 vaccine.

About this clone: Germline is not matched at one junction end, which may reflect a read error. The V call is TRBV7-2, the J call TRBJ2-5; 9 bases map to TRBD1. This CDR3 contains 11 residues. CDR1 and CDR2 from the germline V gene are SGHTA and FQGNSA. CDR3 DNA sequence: TGTGCCAGCAGCGGAGGGACAGGGCAGAACTTC. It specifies CASSGGTGQNF.

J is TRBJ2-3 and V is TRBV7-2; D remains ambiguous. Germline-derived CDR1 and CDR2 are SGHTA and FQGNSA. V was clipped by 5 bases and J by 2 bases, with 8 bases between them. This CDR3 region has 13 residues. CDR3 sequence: CASSLPVTDTQYF. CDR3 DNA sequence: TGTGCCAGCAGCCTCCCCGTCACAGATACGCAGTATTTT.

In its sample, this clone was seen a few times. The CDR3 loop reads CASSPSGGDYGYTF. The CDR3 region has the DNA TGTGCCAGCAGTCCCTCGGGGGGCGACTATGGCTACACCTTC. The V gene is TRBV7-9, the J gene TRBJ1-2; the D gene is possibly TRBD1 (6 bases). CDR1 is SEHNR, CDR2 FQNEAQ, per germline (reference sequence). V was shortened by 6 bases and J by 3 bases, with 14 bases between the two germline ends. The CDR3 sequence is 14 residues long. The full variable domain, completed using reference TRBV7-9 and TRBJ1-2, is DTGVSQNPRHKITKRGQNVTFRCDPISEHNRLYWYRQTLGQGPEFLTYFQNEAQLEKSRLLSDRFSAERPKGSFSTLEIQRTEQGDSAMYLCASSPSGGDYGYTFGSGTRLTVV.

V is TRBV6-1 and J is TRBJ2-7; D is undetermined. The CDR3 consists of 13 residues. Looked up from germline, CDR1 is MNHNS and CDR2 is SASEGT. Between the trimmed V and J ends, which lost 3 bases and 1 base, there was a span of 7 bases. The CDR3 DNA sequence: TGTGCCAGCAGTGAGTCGCAGTCCTACGAGCAGTACTTC. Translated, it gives CASSESQSYEQYF.

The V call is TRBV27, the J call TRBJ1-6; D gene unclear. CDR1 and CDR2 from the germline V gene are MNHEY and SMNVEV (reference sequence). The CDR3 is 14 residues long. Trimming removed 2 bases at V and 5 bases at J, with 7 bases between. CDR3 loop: CASSLSSHNSPLHF. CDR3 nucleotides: TGTGCCAGCAGTTTAAGCAGCCATAATTCACCCCTCCACTTT.

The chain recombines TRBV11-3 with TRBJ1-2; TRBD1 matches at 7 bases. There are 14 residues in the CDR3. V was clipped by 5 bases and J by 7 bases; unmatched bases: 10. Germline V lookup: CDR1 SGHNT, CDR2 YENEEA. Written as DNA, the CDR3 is TGTGCCAGCAGCACGGACAGGAAAGGTCGTGGCTACACCTTC. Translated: CASSTDRKGRGYTF.

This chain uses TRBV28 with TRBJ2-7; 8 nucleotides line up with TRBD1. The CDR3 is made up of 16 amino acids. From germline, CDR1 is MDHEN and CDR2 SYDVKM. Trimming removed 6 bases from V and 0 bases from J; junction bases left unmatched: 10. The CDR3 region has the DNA TGTGCCAGCAGCCCAGGGGGCGGATTCACCTCCTACGAGCAGTACTTC. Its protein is CASSPGGGFTSYEQYF.

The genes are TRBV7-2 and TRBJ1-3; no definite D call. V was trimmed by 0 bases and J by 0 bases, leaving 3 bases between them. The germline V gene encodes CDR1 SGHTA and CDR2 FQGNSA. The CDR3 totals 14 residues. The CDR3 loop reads CASSLASSGNTIYF. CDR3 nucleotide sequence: TGTGCCAGCAGCTTAGCCAGCTCTGGAAACACCATATATTTT.

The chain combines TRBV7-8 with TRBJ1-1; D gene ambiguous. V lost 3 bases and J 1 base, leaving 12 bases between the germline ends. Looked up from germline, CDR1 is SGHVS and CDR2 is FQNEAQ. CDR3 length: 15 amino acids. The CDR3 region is CASSFYLPGNTEAFF. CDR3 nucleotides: TGTGCCAGCAGCTTTTACCTCCCAGGGAACACTGAAGCTTTCTTT.

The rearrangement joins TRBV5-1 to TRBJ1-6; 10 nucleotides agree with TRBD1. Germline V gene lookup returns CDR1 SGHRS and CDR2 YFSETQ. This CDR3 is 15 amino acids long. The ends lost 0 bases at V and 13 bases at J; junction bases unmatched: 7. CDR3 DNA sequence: TGCGCCAGCAGCTTGGAAGGGACAGGGGAGAATCCCCTCCACTTT. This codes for CASSLEGTGENPLHF.

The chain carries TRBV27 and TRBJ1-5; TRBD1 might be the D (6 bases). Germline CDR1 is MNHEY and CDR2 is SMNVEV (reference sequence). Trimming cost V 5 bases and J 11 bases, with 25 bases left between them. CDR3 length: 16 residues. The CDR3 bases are TGTGCCAGCAGTCCTGGGGCAGGGGTTTCGTACCTGGCCCAGCATTTT. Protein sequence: CASSPGAGVSYLAQHF.

The CDR3 sequence is CASSVGGKGTEAFF. CDR3 in DNA: TGCGCCAGCAGTGTTGGGGGCAAGGGCACTGAAGCTTTCTTT. The chain has TRBV10-1 and TRBJ1-1, with D possibly being TRBD1 (6 bases). Germline lookup yields CDR1 WNHNN and CDR2 SYGVQD (reference sequence). The CDR3 is 14 amino acids. Trimming removed 4 bases at V and 4 bases at J, with 13 bases between.

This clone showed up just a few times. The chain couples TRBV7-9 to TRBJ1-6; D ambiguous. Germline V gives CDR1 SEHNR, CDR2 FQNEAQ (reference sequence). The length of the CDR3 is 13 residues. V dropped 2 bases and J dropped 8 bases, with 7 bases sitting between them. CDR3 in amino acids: CASSLTNHSPLHF. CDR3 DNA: TGTGCCAGCAGCTTAACGAACCATTCACCCCTCCACTTT.

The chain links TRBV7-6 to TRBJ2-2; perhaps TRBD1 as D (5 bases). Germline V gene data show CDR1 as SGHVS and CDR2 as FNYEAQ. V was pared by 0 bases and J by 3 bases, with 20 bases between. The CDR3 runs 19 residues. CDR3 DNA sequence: TGTGCCAGCAGCTTAGCTCCACCACCTGACAGTCTATACACCGGGGAGCTGTTTTTT. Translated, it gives CASSLAPPPDSLYTGELFF.

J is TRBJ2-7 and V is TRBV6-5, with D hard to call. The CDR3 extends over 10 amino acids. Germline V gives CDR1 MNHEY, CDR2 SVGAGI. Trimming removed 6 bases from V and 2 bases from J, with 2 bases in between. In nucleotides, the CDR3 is TGTGCCAGCAGGGCCTACGAGCAGTACTTC. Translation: CASRAYEQYF.

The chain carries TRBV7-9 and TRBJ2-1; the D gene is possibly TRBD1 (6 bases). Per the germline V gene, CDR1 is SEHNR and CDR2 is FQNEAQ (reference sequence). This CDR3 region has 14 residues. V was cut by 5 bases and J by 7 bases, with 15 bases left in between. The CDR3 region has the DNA TGTGCCAGCAGCACAAGTGGGGGCTTTAATGAGCAGTTCTTC. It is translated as CASSTSGGFNEQFF.

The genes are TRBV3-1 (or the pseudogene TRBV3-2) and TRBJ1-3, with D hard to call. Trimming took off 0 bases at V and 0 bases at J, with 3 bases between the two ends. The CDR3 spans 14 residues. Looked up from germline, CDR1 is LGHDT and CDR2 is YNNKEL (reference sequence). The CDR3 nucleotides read TGTGCCAGCAGCCAAGATGACTCTGGAAACACCATATATTTT. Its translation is CASSQDDSGNTIYF.

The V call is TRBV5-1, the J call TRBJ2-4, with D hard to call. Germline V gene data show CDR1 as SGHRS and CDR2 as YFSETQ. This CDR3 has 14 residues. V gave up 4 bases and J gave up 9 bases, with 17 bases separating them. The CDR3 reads CASSLDGLGRIQYF. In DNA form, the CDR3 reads TGCGCCAGCAGCCTGGATGGTTTGGGTCGCATTCAGTACTTC. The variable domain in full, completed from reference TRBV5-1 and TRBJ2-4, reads KAGVTQTPRYLIKTRGQQVTLSCSPISGHRSVSWYQQTPGQGLQFLFEYFSETQRNKGNFPGRFSGRQFSNSRSEMNVSTLELGDSALYLCASSLDGLGRIQYFGAGTRLSVL.

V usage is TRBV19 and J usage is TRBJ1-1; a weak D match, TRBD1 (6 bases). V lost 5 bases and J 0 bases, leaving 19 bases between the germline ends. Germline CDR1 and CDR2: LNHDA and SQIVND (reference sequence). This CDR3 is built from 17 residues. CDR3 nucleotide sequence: TGTGCCAGTAGTCTCCACGACAGGCGCACACTGAACACTGAAGCTTTCTTT. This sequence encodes CASSLHDRRTLNTEAFF.

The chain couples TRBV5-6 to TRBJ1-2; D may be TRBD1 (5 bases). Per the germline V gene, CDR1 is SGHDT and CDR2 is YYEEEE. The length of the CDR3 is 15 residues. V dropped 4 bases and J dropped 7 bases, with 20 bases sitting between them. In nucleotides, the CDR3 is TGTGCCAGCAGCAGAAGAGGGACGGCCACCCCTGGCTACACCTTC. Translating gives CASSRRGTATPGYTF.

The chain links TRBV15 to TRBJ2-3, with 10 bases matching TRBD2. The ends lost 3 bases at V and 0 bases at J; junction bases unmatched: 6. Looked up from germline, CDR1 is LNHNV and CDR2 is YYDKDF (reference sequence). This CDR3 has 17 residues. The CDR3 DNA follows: TGTGCCACCAGCAGGGGACTAGCGCCAGAGAGCACAGATACGCAGTATTTT. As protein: CATSRGLAPESTDTQYF.

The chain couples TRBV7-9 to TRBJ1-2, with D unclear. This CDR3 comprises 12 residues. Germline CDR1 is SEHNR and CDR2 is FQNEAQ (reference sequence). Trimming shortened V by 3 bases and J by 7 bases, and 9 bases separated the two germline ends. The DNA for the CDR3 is TGTGCCAGCAGCTTGGGCGTTATTGGCTACACCTTC. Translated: CASSLGVIGYTF.

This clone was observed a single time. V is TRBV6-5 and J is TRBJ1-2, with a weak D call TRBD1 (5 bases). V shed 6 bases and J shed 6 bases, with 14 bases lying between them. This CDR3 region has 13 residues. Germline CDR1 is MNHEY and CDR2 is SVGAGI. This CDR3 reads CASSLVRGNGYTF. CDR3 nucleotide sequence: TGTGCCAGCAGCCTGGTTAGGGGCAATGGCTACACCTTC.

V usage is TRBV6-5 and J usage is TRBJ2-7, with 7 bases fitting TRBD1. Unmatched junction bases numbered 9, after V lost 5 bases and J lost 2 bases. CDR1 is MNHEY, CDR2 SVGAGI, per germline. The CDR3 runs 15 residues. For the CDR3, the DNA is TGTGCCAGCAGTCCTACAGGGGACCCCACCTACGAGCAGTACTTC. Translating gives CASSPTGDPTYEQYF.

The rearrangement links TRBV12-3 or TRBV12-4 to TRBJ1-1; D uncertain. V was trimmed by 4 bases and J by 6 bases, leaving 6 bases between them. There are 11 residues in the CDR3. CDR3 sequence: CASSSRAEAFF. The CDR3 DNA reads TGTGCCAGCAGTTCCCGCGCTGAAGCTTTCTTT.